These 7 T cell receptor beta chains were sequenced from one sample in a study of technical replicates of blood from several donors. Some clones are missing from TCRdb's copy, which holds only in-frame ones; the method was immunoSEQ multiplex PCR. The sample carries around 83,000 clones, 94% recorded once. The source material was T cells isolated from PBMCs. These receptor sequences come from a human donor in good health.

In nucleotides, the CDR3 is TGTGCCAGCAGCCAAGACAGGGGAGGGGGAAACACCATATATTTT. As protein: CASSQDRGGGNTIYF. V gene TRBV4-2 combines with J gene TRBJ1-3; tentatively, D is TRBD1 (6 bases). The V end was cut by 0 bases, the J end by 4 bases, with 10 bases between. Per germline, CDR1 LGHNA and CDR2 YNFKEQ. The CDR3 spans 15 residues.

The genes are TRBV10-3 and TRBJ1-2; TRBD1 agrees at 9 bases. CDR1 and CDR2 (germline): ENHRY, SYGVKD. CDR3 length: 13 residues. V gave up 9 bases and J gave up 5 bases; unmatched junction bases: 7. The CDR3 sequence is CAMSGTGPYGYTF. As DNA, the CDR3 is TGTGCCATGTCCGGGACAGGGCCGTATGGCTACACCTTC.

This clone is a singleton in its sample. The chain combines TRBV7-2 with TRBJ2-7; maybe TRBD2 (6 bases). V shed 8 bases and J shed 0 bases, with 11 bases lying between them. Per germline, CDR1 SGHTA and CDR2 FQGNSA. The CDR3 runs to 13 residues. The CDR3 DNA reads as TGTGCCAGCCGAGCGGGCTACTCCTACGAGCAGTACTTC. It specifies CASRAGYSYEQYF.

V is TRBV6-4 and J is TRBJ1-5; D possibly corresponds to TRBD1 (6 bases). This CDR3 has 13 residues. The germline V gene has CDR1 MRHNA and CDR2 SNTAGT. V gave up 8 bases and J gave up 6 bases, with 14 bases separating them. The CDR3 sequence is CASSEGRGQPQHF. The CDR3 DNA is TGTGCCAGCTCTGAGGGCAGGGGTCAGCCCCAGCATTTT.

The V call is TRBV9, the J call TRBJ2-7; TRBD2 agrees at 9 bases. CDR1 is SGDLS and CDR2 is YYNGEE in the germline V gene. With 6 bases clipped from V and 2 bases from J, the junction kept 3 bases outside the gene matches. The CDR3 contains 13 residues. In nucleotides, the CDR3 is TGTGCCAGCAATCCTAGCGGGACCTACGAGCAGTACTTC. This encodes CASNPSGTYEQYF.

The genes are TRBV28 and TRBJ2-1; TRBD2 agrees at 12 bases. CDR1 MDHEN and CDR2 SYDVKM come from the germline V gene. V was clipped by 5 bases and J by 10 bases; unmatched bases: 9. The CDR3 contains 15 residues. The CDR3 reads CASSELAGGGWEQFF. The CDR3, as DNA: TGTGCCAGCAGTGAGCTAGCGGGAGGGGGATGGGAGCAGTTCTTC.

CDR3 sequence: CASSYRGSGANVLTF. In DNA, the CDR3 is TGTGCCAGTAGTTACAGGGGTTCTGGGGCCAACGTCCTGACTTTC. The V and J genes are TRBV19 and TRBJ2-6, with TRBD1 matching 7 bases. The V and J ends lost 5 bases and 1 base, in that order; junction bases with no gene match: 2. CDR1 is LNHDA and CDR2 is SQIVND in the germline V gene (reference sequence). The length of the CDR3 is 15 residues.